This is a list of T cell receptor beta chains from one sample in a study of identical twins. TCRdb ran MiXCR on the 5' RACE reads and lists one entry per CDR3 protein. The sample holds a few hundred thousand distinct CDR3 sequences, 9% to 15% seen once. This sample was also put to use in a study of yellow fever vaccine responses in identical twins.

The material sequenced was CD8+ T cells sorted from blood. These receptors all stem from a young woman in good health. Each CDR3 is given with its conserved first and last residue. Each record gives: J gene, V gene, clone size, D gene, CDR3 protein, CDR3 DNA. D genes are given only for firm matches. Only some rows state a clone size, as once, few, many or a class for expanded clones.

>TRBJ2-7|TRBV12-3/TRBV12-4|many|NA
CASSPAGTYEQYF
TGTGCCAGCAGCCCCGCGGGCACCTACGAGCAGTACTTC
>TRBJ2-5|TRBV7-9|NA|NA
CASSLVGPQETQYF
TGTGCCAGCAGCTTAGTCGGTCCCCAAGAGACCCAGTACTTC
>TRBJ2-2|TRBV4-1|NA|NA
CASSQRRAGSGTGELFF
TGCGCCAGCAGCCAGAGAAGGGCAGGGTCGGGCACCGGGGAGCTGTTTTTT
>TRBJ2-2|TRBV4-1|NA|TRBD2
CASSQEPLLAGNTGELFF
TGCGCCAGCAGCCAAGAGCCCCTTCTAGCGGGAAACACCGGGGAGCTGTTTTTT
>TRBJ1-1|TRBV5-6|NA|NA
CASSLWGWWLDTEAFF
TGTGCCAGCAGCTTGTGGGGGTGGTGGTTGGACACTGAAGCTTTCTTT
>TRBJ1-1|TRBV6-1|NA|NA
CASSDEAFF
TGTGCCAGCAGCGATGAAGCTTTCTTT
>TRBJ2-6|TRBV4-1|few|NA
CASSLVQGYGANVLTF
TGCGCCAGCAGCCTCGTCCAGGGCTATGGGGCCAACGTCCTGACTTTC
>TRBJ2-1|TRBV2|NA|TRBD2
CASRRDTRLAADIYNEQFF
TGTGCCAGCAGGAGAGATACTAGGCTAGCGGCCGATATATACAATGAGCAGTTCTTC
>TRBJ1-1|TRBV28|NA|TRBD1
CASSLTPEDRVMTEAFF
TGTGCCAGCAGTCTCACGCCCGAGGACAGGGTGATGACTGAAGCTTTCTTT
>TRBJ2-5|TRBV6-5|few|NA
CASSYSAGILQETQYF
TGTGCCAGCAGTTACTCGGCAGGGATTTTGCAGGAGACCCAGTACTTC
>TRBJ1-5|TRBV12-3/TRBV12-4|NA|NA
CASSPTGSQPQHF
TGTGCCAGCAGTCCTACAGGGTCTCAGCCCCAGCATTTT
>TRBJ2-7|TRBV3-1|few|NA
CASSQTASSYEQYF
TGTGCCAGCAGCCAAACAGCGAGCTCCTACGAGCAGTACTTC
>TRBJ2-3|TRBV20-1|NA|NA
CSASEWDRHTDTQYF
TGCAGTGCTAGTGAATGGGATAGACACACAGATACGCAGTATTTT
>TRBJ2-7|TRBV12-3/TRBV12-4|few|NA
CASSLVRGEQYF
TGTGCCAGCAGTTTAGTGCGAGGAGAGCAGTACTTC
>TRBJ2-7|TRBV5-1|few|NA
CASSLETGTDEQYF
TGCGCCAGCAGCTTGGAGACAGGGACTGACGAGCAGTACTTC
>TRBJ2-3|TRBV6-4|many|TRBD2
CASSDTSGHTDTQYF
TGTGCCAGCAGTGACACTAGCGGCCACACAGATACGCAGTATTTT
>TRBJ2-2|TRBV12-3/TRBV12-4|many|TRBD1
CASSLGTGGWELFF
TGTGCCAGCAGTTTGGGGACAGGGGGCTGGGAGCTGTTTTTT
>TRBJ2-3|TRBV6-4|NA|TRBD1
CASSEGEGAADTQYF
TGTGCCAGCAGTGAGGGAGAGGGGGCCGCAGATACGCAGTATTTT
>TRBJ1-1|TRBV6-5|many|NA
CASSHYRKVEAFF
TGTGCCAGCAGTCACTACAGGAAGGTTGAAGCTTTCTTT
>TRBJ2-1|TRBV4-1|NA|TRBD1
CASSQAPTGGPYNEQFF
TGCGCCAGCAGCCAAGCTCCGACAGGGGGCCCCTACAATGAGCAGTTCTTC
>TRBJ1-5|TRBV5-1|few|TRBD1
CASSPTGVTNQPQHF
TGCGCCAGCAGTCCTACAGGGGTGACTAATCAGCCCCAGCATTTT
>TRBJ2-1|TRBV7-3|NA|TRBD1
CASTLGDREYNEQFF
TGTGCCAGCACCCTAGGGGACAGGGAATACAATGAGCAGTTCTTC
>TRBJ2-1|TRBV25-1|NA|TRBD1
CASSEGTGINEQFF
TGTGCCAGCAGTGAGGGGACAGGGATCAATGAGCAGTTCTTC
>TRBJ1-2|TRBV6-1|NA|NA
CASSEAETDYGYTF
TGTGCCAGCAGTGAAGCTGAGACAGACTATGGCTACACCTTC
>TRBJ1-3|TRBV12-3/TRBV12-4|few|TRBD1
CASSLPGQGSYGNTIYF
TGTGCCAGCAGTCTACCCGGACAGGGAAGTTATGGAAACACCATATATTTT
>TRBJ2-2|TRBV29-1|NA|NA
CSVAKWAGQPGELFF
TGCAGCGTTGCTAAATGGGCGGGACAACCCGGGGAGCTGTTTTTT
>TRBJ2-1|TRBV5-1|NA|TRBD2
CASSLPTSSFEQFF
TGCGCCAGCAGCTTGCCGACTAGCTCTTTTGAGCAGTTCTTC
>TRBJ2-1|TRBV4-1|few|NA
CASSPGLRFGYEQFF
TGCGCCAGCAGCCCCGGGCTTCGTTTTGGGTATGAGCAGTTCTTC
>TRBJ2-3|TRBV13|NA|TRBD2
CASSFGLAGGRDTDTQYF
TGTGCCAGCAGCTTTGGACTAGCGGGGGGTCGGGACACAGATACGCAGTATTTT
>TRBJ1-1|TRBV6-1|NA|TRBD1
CASRKGAAFF
TGTGCCAGCAGGAAGGGGGCAGCTTTCTTT
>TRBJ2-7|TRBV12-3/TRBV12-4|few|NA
CASKTGGDYEQYF
TGTGCCAGCAAGACAGGTGGGGACTACGAGCAGTACTTC
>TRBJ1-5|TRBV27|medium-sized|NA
CASSPGENNQPQHF
TGTGCCAGCAGTCCGGGGGAGAACAATCAGCCCCAGCATTTT
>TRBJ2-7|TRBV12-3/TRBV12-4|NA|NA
CASSLKGWRILERYTYEQYF
TGTGCCAGCAGTTTGAAGGGGTGGAGGATATTGGAGAGGTATACCTACGAGCAGTACTTC
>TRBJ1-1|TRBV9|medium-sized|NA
CATRSWDYTEAFF
TGTGCTACCCGGAGTTGGGACTACACTGAAGCTTTCTTT
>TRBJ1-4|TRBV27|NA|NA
CASSFYGGSEKLFF
TGTGCCAGCAGTTTCTATGGAGGTAGTGAAAAACTGTTTTTT
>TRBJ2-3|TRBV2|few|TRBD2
CASTRGTTDTQYF
TGTGCCAGCACGCGGGGGACCACAGATACGCAGTATTTT
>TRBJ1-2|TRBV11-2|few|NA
CASSLGGRESYTF
TGTGCCAGCAGCTTAGGCGGGAGGGAGAGCTACACCTTC
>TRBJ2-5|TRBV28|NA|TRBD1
CASSNEGTEETQYF
TGTGCCAGCAGTAATGAGGGGACAGAAGAGACCCAGTACTTC